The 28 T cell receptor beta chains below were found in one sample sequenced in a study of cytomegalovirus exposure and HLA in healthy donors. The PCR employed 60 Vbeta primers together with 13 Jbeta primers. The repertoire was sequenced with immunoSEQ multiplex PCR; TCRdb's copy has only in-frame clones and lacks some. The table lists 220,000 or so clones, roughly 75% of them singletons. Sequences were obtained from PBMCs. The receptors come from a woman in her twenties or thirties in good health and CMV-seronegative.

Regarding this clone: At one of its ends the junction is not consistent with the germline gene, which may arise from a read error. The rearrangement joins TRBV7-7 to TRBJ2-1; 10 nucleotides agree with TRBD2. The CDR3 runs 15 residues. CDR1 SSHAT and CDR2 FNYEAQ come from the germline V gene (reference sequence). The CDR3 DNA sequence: TGTGCTAGCAGCAGAGGACTAGCGGCAGTCAATGAGCAGTTCTTC. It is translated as CASSRGLAAVNEQFF.

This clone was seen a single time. This CDR3 is CASSQGKITEAFF. For the CDR3, the DNA is TGTGCCAGCTCCCAGGGGAAGATCACTGAAGCTTTCTTT. The chain carries TRBV18 and TRBJ1-1, with a weak D call TRBD1 (6 bases). Per the germline V gene, CDR1 is KGHSH and CDR2 is LQKENI. This CDR3 has 13 residues. The germline V and J ends were trimmed by 6 bases and 4 bases, with 12 bases remaining between them.

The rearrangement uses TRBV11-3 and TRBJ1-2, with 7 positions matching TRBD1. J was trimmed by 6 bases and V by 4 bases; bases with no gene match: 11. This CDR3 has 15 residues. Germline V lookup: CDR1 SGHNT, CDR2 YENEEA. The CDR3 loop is CASSSTRQGLNGYTF. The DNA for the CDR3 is TGTGCCAGCAGCTCAACCCGACAGGGACTGAATGGCTACACCTTC.

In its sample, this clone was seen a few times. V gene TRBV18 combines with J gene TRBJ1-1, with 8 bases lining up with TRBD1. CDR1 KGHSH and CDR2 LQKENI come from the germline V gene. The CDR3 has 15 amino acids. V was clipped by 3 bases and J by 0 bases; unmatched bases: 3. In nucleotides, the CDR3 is TGTGCCAGCTCACCGCTGGGACAGGTGAACACTGAAGCTTTCTTT. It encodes CASSPLGQVNTEAFF.

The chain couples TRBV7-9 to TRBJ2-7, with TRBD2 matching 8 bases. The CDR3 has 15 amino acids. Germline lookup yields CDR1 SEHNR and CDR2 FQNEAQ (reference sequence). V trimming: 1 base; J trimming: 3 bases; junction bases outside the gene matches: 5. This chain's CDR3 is CASSLEIAGNYEQYF. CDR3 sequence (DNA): TGTGCCAGCAGCTTAGAGATAGCGGGAAACTACGAGCAGTACTTC.

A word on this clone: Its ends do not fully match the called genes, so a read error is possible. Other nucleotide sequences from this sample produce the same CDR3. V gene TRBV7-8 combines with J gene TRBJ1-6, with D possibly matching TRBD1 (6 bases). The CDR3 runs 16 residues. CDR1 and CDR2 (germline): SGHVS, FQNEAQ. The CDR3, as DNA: TGTGCCAGTCAGAGACAGGCGAGCTCCTATAATTCCCCCCTCCACTTT. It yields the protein CASQRQASSYNSPLHF.

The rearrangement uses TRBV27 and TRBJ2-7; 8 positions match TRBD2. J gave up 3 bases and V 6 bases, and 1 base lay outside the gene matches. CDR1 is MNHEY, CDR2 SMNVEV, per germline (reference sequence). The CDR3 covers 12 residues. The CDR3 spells CASRRGDYEQYF. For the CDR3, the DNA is TGTGCCAGCAGGCGGGGGGACTACGAGCAGTACTTC.

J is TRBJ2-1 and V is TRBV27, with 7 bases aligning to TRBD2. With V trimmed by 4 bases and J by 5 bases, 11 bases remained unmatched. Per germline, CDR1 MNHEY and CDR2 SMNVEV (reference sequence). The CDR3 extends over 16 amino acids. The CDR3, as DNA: TGTGCCAGCAGTTCGCCCTTAACCGGGACTAACAATGAGCAGTTCTTC. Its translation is CASSSPLTGTNNEQFF.

This CDR3 reads CAWSTFGGSTSYNSPLHF. Here the CDR3 DNA reads TGTGCCTGGAGTACTTTCGGGGGGAGTACGTCCTATAATTCACCCCTCCACTTT. The chain carries TRBV30 and TRBJ1-6, with TRBD1 as a possible D gene (5 bases). Germline loops: CDR1 GTSNPN, CDR2 SVGIG (reference sequence). V lost 2 bases and J lost 1, with 18 bases in between. The CDR3 is 18 residues long.

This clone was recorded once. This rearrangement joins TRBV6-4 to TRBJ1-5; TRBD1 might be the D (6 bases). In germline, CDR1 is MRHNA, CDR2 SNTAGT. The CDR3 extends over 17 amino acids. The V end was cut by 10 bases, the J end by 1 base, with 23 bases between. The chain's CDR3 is CATSLGGAKRSNQPQHF. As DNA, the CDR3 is TGTGCCACCTCCCTAGGGGGGGCAAAGCGAAGCAATCAGCCCCAGCATTTT.

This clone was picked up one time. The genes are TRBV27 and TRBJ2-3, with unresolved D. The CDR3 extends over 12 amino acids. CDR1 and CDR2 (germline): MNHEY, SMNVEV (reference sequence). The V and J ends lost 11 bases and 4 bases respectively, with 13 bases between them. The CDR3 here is CAAAGSADTQYF. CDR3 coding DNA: TGTGCCGCGGCCGGGTCCGCAGATACGCAGTATTTT.

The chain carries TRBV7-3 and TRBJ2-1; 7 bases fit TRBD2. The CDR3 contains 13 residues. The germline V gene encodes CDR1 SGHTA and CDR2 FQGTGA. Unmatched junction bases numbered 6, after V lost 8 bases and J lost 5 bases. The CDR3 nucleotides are TGTGCCAGCGCCGCTAGCGGCAACAATGAGCAGTTCTTC. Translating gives CASAASGNNEQFF.

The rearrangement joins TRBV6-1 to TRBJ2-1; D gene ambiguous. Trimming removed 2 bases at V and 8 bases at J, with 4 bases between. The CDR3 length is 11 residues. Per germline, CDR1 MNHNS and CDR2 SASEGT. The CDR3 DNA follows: TGTGCCAGCAGTGAATACTATGAGCAGTTCTTC. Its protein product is CASSEYYEQFF.

The chain's CDR3 is CASSSRLAGTYNEQFF. The CDR3 region has the DNA TGTGCCAGTAGTTCCCGACTAGCGGGAACCTACAATGAGCAGTTCTTC. The chain couples TRBV19 to TRBJ2-1, with 11 bases matching TRBD2. The V gene end was trimmed by 5 bases and the J gene end by 2 bases; junction bases not matched to a gene: 5. The CDR3 consists of 16 residues. Germline CDR1 is LNHDA and CDR2 is SQIVND (reference sequence).

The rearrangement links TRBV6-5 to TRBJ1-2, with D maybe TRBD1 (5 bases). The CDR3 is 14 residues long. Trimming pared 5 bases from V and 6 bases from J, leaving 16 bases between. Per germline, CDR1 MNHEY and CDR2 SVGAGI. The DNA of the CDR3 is TGTGCCAGCAGTCGGACATCTACCTCGAATGGCTACACCTTC. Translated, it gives CASSRTSTSNGYTF.

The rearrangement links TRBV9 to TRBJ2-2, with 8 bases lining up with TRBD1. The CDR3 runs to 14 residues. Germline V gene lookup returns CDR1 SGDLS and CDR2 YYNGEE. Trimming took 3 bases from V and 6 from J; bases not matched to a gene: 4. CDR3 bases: TGTGCCAGCAGCGAAGTACAGGGGGCCGGGGAGCTGTTTTTT. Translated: CASSEVQGAGELFF.

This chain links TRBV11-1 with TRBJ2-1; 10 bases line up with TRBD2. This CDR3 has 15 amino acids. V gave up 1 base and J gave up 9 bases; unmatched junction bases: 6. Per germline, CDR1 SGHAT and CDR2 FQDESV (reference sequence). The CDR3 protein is CASSLGTSGPGEQFF. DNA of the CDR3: TGTGCCAGCAGCTTAGGGACTAGCGGCCCGGGTGAGCAGTTCTTC.

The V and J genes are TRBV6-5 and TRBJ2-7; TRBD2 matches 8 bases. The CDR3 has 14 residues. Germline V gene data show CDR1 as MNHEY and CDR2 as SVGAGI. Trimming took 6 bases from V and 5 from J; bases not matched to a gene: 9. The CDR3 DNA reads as TGTGCCAGCAGCTTATCTAGCGGGTGGCACGAGCAGTACTTC. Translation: CASSLSSGWHEQYF.

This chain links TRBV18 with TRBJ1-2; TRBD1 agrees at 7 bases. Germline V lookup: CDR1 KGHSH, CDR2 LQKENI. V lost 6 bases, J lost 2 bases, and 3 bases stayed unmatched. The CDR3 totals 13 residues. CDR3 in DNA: TGTGCCAGCTCTCAACAGGGGAACTATGGCTACACCTTC. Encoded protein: CASSQQGNYGYTF.

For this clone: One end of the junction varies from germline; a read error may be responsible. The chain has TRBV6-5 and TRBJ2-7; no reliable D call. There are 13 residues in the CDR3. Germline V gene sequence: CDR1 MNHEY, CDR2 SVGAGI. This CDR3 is CAISESTTYEQYF. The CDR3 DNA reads TGTGCCATCAGTGAGTCGACAACCTACGAGCAGTACTTC.

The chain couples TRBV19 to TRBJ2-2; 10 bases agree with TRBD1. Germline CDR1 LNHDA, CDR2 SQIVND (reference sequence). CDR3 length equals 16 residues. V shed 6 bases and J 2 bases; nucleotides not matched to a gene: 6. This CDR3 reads CASSFGTGANTGELFF. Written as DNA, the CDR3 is TGTGCCAGTAGCTTTGGGACAGGGGCAAACACCGGGGAGCTGTTTTTT.

The DNA of the CDR3 is TGCAGCGTTGAACCACAGAGTAACTATGGCTACACCTTC. Encoded protein: CSVEPQSNYGYTF. The gene calls are TRBV29-1 and TRBJ1-2; D unresolved. Germline CDR1 and CDR2: SQVTM and ANQGSEA. This CDR3 contains 13 residues. The germline V and J ends were trimmed by 2 bases and 1 base, with 8 bases remaining between them.

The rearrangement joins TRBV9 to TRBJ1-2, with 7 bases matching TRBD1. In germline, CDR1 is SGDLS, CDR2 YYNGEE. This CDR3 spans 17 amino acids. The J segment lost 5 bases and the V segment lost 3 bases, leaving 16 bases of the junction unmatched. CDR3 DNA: TGTGCCAGCAGCGCAGGGGACAGCCCAATCTTTGGGTATGGCTACACCTTC. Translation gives CASSAGDSPIFGYGYTF.

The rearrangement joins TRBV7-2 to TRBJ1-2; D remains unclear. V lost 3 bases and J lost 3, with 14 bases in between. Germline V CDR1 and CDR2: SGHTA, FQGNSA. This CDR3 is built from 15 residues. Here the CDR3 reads CASSFGPRGDYGYTF. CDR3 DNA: TGTGCCAGCAGCTTCGGCCCGAGAGGCGACTATGGCTACACCTTC.

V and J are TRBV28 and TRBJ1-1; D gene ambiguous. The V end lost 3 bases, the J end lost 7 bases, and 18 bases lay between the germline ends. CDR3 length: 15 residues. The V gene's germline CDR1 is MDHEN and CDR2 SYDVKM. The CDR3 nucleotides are TGTGCCAGCAGTTTGACGTCCGGTGGAGGCGGTGAAGCTTTCTTT. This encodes CASSLTSGGGGEAFF.

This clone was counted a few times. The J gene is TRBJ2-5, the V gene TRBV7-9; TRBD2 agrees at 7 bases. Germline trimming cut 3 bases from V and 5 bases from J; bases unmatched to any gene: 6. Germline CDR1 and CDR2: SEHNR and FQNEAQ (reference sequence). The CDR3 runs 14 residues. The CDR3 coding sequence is TGTGCCAGCAGCTTCGGGGCGGGAGAGGAGACCCAGTACTTC. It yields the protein CASSFGAGEETQYF.

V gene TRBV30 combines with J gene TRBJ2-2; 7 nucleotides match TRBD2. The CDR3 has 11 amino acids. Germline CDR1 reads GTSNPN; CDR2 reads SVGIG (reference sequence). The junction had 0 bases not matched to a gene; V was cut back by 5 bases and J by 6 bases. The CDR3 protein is CAWGLAGELFF. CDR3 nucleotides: TGTGCCTGGGGACTAGCCGGGGAGCTGTTTTTT.

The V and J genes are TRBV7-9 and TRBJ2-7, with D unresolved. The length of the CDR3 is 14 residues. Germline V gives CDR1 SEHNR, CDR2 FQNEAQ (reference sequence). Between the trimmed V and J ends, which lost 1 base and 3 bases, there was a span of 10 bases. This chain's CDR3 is CASSLGAGNYEQYF. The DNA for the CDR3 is TGTGCCAGCAGCTTAGGGGCAGGCAACTACGAGCAGTACTTC.